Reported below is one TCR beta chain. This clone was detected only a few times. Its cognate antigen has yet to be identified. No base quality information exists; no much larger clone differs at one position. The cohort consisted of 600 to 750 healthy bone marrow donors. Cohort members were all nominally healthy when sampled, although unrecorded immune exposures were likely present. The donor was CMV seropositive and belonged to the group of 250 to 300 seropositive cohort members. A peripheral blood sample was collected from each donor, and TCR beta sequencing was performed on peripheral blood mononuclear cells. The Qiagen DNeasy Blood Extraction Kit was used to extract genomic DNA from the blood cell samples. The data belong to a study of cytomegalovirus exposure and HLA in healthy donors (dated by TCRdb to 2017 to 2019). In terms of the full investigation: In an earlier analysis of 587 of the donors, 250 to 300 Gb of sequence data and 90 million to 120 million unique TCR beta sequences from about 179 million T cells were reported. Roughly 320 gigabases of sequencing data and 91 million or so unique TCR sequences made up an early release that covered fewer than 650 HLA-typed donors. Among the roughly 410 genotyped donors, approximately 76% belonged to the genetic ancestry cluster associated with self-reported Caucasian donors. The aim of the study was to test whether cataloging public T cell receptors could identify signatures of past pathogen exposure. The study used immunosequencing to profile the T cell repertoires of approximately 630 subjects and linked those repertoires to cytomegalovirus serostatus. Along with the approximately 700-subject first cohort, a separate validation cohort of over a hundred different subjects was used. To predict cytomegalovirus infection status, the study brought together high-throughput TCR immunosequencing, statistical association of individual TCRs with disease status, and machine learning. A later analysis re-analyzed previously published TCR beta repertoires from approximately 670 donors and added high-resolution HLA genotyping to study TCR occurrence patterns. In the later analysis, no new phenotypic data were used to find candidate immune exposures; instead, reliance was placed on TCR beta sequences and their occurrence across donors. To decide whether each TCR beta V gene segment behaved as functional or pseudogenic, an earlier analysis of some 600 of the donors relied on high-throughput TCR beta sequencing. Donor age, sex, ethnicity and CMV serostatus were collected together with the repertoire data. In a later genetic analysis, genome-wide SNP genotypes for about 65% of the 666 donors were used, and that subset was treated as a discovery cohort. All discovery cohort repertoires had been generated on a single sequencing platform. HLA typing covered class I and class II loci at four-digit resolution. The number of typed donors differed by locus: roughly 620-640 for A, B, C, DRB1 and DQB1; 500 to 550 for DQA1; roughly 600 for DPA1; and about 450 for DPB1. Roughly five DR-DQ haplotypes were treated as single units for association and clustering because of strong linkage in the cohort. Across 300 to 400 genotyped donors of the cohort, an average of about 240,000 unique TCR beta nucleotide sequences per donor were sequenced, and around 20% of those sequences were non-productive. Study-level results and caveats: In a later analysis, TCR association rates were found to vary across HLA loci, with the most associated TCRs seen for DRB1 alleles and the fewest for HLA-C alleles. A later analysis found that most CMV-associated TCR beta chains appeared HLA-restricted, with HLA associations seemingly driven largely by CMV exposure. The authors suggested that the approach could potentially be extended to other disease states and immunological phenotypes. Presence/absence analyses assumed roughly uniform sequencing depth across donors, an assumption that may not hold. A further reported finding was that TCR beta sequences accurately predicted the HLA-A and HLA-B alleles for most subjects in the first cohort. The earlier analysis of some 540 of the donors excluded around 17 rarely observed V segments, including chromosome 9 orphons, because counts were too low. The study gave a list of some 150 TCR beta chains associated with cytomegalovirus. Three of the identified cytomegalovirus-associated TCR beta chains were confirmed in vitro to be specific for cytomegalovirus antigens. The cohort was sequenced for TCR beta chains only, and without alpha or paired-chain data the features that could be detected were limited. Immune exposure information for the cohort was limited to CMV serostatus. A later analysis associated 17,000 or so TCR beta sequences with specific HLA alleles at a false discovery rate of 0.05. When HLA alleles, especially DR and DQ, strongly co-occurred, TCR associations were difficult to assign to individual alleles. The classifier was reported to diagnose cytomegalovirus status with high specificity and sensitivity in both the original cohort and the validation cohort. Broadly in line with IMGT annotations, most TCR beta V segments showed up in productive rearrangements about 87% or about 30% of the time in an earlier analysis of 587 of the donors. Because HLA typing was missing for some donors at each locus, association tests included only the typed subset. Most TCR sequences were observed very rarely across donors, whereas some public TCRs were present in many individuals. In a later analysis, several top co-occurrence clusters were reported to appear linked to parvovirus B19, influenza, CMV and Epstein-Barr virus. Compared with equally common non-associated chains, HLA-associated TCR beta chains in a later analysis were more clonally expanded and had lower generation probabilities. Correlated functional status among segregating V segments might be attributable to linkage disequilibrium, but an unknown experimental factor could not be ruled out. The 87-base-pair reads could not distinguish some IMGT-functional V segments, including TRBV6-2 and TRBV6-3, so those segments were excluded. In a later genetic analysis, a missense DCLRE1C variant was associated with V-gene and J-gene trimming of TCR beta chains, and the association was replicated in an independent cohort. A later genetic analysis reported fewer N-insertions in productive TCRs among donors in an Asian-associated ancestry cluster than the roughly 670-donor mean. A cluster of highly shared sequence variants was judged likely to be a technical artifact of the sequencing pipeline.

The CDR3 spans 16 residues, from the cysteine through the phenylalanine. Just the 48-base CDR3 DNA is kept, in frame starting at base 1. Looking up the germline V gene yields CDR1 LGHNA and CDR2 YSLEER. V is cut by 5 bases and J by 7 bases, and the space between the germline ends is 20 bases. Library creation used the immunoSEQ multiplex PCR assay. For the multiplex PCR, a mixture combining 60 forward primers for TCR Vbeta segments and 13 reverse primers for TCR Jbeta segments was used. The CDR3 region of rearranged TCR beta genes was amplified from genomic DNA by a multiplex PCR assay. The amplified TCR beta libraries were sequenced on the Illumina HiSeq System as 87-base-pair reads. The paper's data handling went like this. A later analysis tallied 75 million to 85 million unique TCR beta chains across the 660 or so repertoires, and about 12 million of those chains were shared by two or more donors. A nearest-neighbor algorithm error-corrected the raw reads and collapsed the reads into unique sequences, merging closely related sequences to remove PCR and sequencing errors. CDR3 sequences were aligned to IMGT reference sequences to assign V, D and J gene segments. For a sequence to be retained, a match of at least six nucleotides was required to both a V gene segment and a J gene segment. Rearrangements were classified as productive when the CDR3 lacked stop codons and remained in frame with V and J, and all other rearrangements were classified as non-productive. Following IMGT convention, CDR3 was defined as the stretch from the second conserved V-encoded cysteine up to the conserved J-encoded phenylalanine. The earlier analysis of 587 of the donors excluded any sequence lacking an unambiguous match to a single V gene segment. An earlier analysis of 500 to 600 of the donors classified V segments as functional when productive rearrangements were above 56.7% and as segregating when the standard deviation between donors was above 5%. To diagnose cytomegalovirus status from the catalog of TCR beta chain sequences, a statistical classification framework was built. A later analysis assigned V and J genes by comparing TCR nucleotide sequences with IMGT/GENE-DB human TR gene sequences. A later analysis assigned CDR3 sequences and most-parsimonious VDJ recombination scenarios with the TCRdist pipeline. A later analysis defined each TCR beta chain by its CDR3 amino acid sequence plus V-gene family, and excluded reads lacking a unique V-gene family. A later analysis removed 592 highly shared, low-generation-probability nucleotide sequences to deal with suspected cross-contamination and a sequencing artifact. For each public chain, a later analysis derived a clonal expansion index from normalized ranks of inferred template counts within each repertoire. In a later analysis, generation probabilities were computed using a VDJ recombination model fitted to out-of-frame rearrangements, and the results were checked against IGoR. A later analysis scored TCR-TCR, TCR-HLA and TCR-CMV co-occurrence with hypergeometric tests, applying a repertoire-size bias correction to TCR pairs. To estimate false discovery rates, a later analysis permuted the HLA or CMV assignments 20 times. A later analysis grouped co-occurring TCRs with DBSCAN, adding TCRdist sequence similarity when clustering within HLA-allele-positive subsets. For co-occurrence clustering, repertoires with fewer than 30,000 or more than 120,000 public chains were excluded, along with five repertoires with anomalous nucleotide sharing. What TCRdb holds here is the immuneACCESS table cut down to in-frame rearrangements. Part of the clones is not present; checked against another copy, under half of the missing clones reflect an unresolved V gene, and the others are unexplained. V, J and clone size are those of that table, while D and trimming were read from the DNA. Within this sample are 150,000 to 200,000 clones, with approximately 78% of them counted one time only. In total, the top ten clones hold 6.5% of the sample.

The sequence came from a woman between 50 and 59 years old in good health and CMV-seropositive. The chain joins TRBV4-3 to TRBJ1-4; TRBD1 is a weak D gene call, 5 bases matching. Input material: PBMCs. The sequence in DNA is TGCGCCAGCAGCACTAGCGGCGGGGGGGAGGGTGAAAAACTGTTTTTT. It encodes CASSTSGGGEGEKLFF.